The 20 T cell receptor beta chains listed next were all sequenced from one sample in a study of T cell changes during pregnancy in multiple sclerosis. The data were produced by immunoSEQ multiplex PCR, yet TCRdb's version contains in-frame clones alone and is incomplete. Altogether 40,000 to 50,000 clones are present, under 95% being singletons, with the ten largest covering roughly 0.49%. The source was CD4+ T cells from peripheral blood mononuclear cells, collected in the third trimester of pregnancy. These receptors came from a female donor with multiple sclerosis, enrolled in a pregnancy study.

V is TRBV5-1 and J is TRBJ2-4, with D maybe TRBD1 (6 bases). The CDR3 runs to 16 residues. The germline CDR1 and CDR2 sequences are SGHRS and YFSETQ. V shed 3 bases and J shed 1 base, with 14 bases lying between them. CDR3 amino acids: CASSSRQAGAKNIQYF. The CDR3 DNA reads TGCGCCAGCAGCTCGCGACAGGCTGGGGCCAAAAACATTCAGTACTTC.

The chain has TRBV30 and TRBJ1-1; TRBD1 agrees at 7 bases. This CDR3 has 14 amino acids. Germline CDR1 is GTSNPN and CDR2 is SVGIG (reference sequence). Unmatched junction bases numbered 16, after V lost 5 bases and J lost 10 bases. CDR3: CAWSLTGRLGAAFF. CDR3 DNA: TGTGCCTGGTCCTTGACAGGGAGATTAGGCGCAGCTTTCTTT.

The V and J genes are TRBV11-2 and TRBJ2-1, with 8 nucleotides matching TRBD2. Unmatched junction bases numbered 3, after V lost 1 base and J lost 7 bases. Per germline, CDR1 SGHAT and CDR2 FQNNGV. The length of the CDR3 is 14 residues. The CDR3 DNA reads as TGTGCCAGCAGCTTAGGAACTAGCGGAAATGAGCAGTTCTTC. This sequence encodes CASSLGTSGNEQFF.

The chain has TRBV4-2 and TRBJ1-1; 9 bases are a match to TRBD1. The length of the CDR3 is 17 residues. CDR1 is LGHNA, CDR2 YNFKEQ, per germline. Losses at the gene ends were 2 bases for V and 1 base for J; bases not matched to a gene: 8. The CDR3 loop is CASSQLGQGYGNTEAFF. CDR3 in DNA: TGTGCCAGCAGCCAACTCGGACAGGGGTATGGGAACACTGAAGCTTTCTTT.

The chain employs TRBV9 and TRBJ1-2, with TRBD1 matching over 11 bases. V dropped 2 bases and J dropped 8; count of bases not matched to a gene: 5. CDR3 length: 14 residues. Germline V gives CDR1 SGDLS, CDR2 YYNGEE. CDR3 protein: CASSVGQGAGGYTF. CDR3 DNA sequence: TGTGCCAGCAGCGTCGGACAGGGGGCCGGAGGCTACACCTTC.

This clone was seen once. The chain is built from TRBV27 and TRBJ1-2; TRBD1 aligns across 10 bases. Germline loops: CDR1 MNHEY, CDR2 SMNVEV (reference sequence). V lost 6 bases to trimming and J lost 2 bases; unmatched junction nucleotides: 6. This CDR3 is built from 15 residues. The CDR3 is CASRRPGQGNYGYTF. CDR3 nucleotides: TGTGCCAGCAGACGCCCGGGACAGGGGAACTATGGCTACACCTTC.

This clone was counted a single time. J is TRBJ2-1 and V is TRBV7-3; 8 bases line up with TRBD1. This CDR3 region has 17 residues. The germline V gene encodes CDR1 SGHTA and CDR2 FQGTGA. Trimming at V came to 0 bases and at J to 7 bases, leaving 11 bases not matched to a gene. CDR3 nucleotides: TGTGCCAGCAGCTTAACCCTAACTCGTACAGGGGGGAATGAGCAGTTCTTC. Translating it yields CASSLTLTRTGGNEQFF.

The chain combines TRBV12-5 with TRBJ2-2; 7 bases match TRBD2. The germline V gene encodes CDR1 LGHNT and CDR2 FRNRAP. V lost 7 bases, J lost 4 bases, and 9 bases stayed unmatched. CDR3 length: 15 residues. CDR3 region: CASALVAGATGELFF. The CDR3 nucleotides read TGTGCTAGTGCTCTAGTGGCGGGAGCCACCGGGGAGCTGTTTTTT.

V and J are TRBV4-3 and TRBJ2-2; D may be TRBD1 (6 bases). Trimming removed 3 bases at V and 4 bases at J, with 18 bases between. Germline assignment: CDR1 LGHNA and CDR2 YSLEER. This CDR3 is built from 17 residues. The CDR3 coding sequence is TGCGCCAGCAGCCACTCGTTAGGGGGAGACAGCACCGGGGAGCTGTTTTTT. Its translation is CASSHSLGGDSTGELFF.

The chain couples TRBV20-1 to TRBJ2-5; 7 nucleotides align to TRBD2. The CDR3 has 11 amino acids. The germline V gene has CDR1 DFQATT and CDR2 SNEGSKA (reference sequence). With V trimmed by 7 bases and J by 4 bases, 3 bases remained unmatched. DNA of the CDR3: TGCAGTGGGACTAGGGGAGAGACCCAGTACTTC. Its protein is CSGTRGETQYF.

The chain has TRBV30 and TRBJ2-5; D uncertain. V was trimmed by 0 bases and J by 5 bases, leaving 7 bases between them. The CDR3 is made up of 12 amino acids. Per germline, CDR1 GTSNPN and CDR2 SVGIG (reference sequence). The CDR3 is CAWSVGSETQYF. The DNA for the CDR3 is TGTGCCTGGAGTGTTGGTAGTGAGACCCAGTACTTC.

This clone was observed once. The chain joins TRBV30 to TRBJ2-1, with TRBD2 identical over 13 bases. V lost 0 bases to trimming and J lost 7 bases; unmatched junction nucleotides: 3. This CDR3 contains 15 residues. CDR1 is GTSNPN, CDR2 SVGIG, per germline (reference sequence). In nucleotides, the CDR3 is TGTGCCTGGAGTGTAAGGACTAGCGGGAGAAATGAGCAGTTCTTC. This translates into CAWSVRTSGRNEQFF.

The chain joins TRBV19 to TRBJ2-2; D might be TRBD2 (5 bases). The CDR3 spans 16 residues. The V end was cut by 3 bases, the J end by 0 bases, with 11 bases between. The germline CDR1 and CDR2 sequences are LNHDA and SQIVND (reference sequence). CDR3 sequence reads: CASSIYGLPNTGELFF. The CDR3 DNA reads as TGTGCCAGTAGTATTTACGGACTCCCGAACACCGGGGAGCTGTTTTTT.

The chain joins TRBV28 to TRBJ2-3; 11 positions match TRBD2. The CDR3 is made up of 18 amino acids. Germline loops: CDR1 MDHEN, CDR2 SYDVKM. The junction had 11 bases not matched to a gene; V was cut back by 5 bases and J by 1 base. CDR3 coding DNA: TGTGCCAGCAGTCCTAGCGGGAGGACGAAATTACGCACAGATACGCAGTATTTT. This encodes CASSPSGRTKLRTDTQYF.

The rearrangement joins TRBV7-3 to TRBJ2-2; the D gene is possibly TRBD2 (6 bases). V lost 8 bases, J lost 1 base, and 14 bases lay in between. Germline CDR1 is SGHTA and CDR2 is FQGTGA. There are 15 residues in the CDR3. The CDR3, as DNA: TGTGCCAGCGGCCCCCGGGAGCTGAACACCGGGGAGCTGTTTTTT. It translates to CASGPRELNTGELFF.

V gene TRBV28 combines with J gene TRBJ2-3, with a tentative D call TRBD1 (5 bases). The CDR3 runs to 14 residues. Germline V gene sequence: CDR1 MDHEN, CDR2 SYDVKM. Trimming removed 7 bases from V and 4 bases from J, with 15 bases in between. DNA of the CDR3: TGTGCCAGCAACAAAATGGACAACTCAGATACGCAGTATTTT. Its translation is CASNKMDNSDTQYF.

The chain uses TRBV2 and TRBJ1-5; a possible D gene is TRBD1 (5 bases). Trimming cost V 2 bases and J 0 bases, with 8 bases left between them. The CDR3 runs to 15 residues. The germline V gene encodes CDR1 SNHLY and CDR2 FYNNEI. CDR3 in amino acids: CASSEQTVSNQPQHF. The CDR3 nucleotides read TGTGCCAGCAGTGAACAGACAGTTAGCAATCAGCCCCAGCATTTT.

This chain joins TRBV27 and TRBJ2-1, with a weak D call TRBD2 (6 bases). Germline assignment: CDR1 MNHEY and CDR2 SMNVEV (reference sequence). Trimming took off 1 base at V and 5 bases at J, with 21 bases between the two ends. This CDR3 has 18 residues. The CDR3 DNA is TGTGCCAGCAGTTTATGGTCGGTTGGCAGGACTACTAACAATGAGCAGTTCTTC. Amino acid sequence: CASSLWSVGRTTNNEQFF.

The chain joins TRBV4-1 to TRBJ2-1; perhaps TRBD2 as D (5 bases). The V end was cut by 1 base, the J end by 3 bases, with 13 bases between. CDR1 is MGHRA, CDR2 YSYEKL, per germline. The length of the CDR3 is 16 residues. The CDR3 DNA is TGCGCCAGCAGCCAAGTTCTACCCGGGAACTACAATGAGCAGTTCTTC. It specifies CASSQVLPGNYNEQFF.

This CDR3 is CSSRDREGGYTF. DNA for the CDR3: TGCAGCTCCCGGGACAGGGAGGGTGGCTACACCTTC. V is TRBV29-1 and J is TRBJ1-2, with 9 nucleotides matching TRBD1. With V trimmed by 8 bases and J by 7 bases, 8 bases remained unmatched. The germline V gene has CDR1 SQVTM and CDR2 ANQGSEA. CDR3 size: 12 residues.